Sequencing of this TCR beta chain was carried out in a study of cytomegalovirus exposure and HLA in healthy donors. On this clone itself: Its antigen remains unknown.

A multiplex PCR was run with 60 Vbeta primers and 13 Jbeta primers. As processed by the authors: As a later analysis found, there were tens of millions of unique TCR beta chains, of which some 10 million were shared. TCRdb's table, derived via immunoSEQ multiplex PCR, lists solely in-frame clones and lacks some. The V and J calls and clone size were taken over from that table, and D and trimming were inferred from the DNA. The table for this sample gives 200,000 or so clones. Findings of the study overall: According to the study, 180 or so TCR beta chains were cytomegalovirus-associated. Trimming of TCR beta V- and J-genes showed a link, identified in a later analysis, to a missense DCLRE1C variant.

Specimen: PBMCs. This TCR derives from a boy younger than 18 in good health and CMV-seronegative.

CDR3 nucleotides: TGTGCCAGCAGCCAAGATCGGCGGGGGGGCTCCTACGAGCAGTACTTC. Protein sequence: CASSQDRRGGSYEQYF. This sequence joins TRBV4-2 and TRBJ2-7; 9 bases map to TRBD2. This CDR3 has 16 residues. CDR1 and CDR2 from the germline V gene are LGHNA and YNFKEQ. The J segment lost 0 bases and the V segment lost 0 bases, leaving 3 bases of the junction unmatched.